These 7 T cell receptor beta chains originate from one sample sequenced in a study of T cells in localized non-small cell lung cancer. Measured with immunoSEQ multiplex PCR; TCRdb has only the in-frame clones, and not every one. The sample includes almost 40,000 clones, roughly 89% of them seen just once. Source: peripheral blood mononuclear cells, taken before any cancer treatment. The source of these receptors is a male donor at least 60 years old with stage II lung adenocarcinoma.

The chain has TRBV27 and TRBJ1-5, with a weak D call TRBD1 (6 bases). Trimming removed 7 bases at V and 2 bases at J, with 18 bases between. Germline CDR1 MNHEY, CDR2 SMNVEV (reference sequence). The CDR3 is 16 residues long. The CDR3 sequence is CASTQRGGSGNQPQHF. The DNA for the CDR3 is TGTGCCAGCACCCAAAGGGGGGGGAGCGGCAATCAGCCCCAGCATTTT.

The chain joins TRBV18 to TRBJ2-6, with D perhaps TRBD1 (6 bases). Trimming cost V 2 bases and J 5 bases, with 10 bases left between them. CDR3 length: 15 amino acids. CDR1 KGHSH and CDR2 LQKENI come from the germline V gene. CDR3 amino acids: CASSPVQGRANVLTF. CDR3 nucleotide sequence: TGTGCCAGCTCACCAGTACAGGGAAGGGCCAACGTCCTGACTTTC.

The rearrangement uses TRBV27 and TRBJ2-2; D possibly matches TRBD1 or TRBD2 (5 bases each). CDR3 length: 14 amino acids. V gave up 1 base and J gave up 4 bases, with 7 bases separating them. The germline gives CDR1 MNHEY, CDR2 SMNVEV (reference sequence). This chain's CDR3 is CASSLWGSTGELFF. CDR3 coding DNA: TGTGCCAGCAGTTTATGGGGGAGCACCGGGGAGCTGTTTTTT.

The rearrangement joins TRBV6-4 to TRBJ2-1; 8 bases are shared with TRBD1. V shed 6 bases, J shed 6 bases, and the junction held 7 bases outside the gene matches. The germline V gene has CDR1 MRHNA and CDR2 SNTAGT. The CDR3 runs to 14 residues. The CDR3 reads CASREQGASNEQFF. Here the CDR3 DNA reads TGTGCCAGCAGAGAGCAGGGGGCAAGCAATGAGCAGTTCTTC.

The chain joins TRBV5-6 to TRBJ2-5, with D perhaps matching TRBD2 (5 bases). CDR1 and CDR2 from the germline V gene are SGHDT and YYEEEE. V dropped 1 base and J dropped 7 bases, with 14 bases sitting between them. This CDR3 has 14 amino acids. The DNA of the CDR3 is TGTGCCAGCAGCTTGATCCCTACTCGGGGGACCCAGTACTTC. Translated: CASSLIPTRGTQYF.

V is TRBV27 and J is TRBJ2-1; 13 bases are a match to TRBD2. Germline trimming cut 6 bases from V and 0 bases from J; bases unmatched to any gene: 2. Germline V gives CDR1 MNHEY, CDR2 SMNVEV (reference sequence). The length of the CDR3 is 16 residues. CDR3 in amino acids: CASRLAGGSSYNEQFF. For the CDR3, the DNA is TGTGCCAGCAGACTAGCGGGAGGGTCCTCCTACAATGAGCAGTTCTTC.

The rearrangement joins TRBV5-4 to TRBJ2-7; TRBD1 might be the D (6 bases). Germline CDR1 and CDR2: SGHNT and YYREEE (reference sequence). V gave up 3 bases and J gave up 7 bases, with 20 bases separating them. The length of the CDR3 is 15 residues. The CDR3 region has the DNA TGTGCCAGCAGCTCCGGGACACCCTTTGGGAGTGAGCAGTACTTC. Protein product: CASSSGTPFGSEQYF.